The clone carrying this T cell receptor beta chain was found many times. Its antigen is not identified. TCRdb processed the RT-PCR reads anew with MiXCR; each CDR3 protein has one entry. Among roughly 760,000 distinct CDR3 sequences listed, roughly 20% were seen once. The entry originates in a study of response to subunit inactivated influenza vaccine. Study-wide results and caveats: With each seasonal influenza vaccination, the authors suggested, few new T cells are recruited.

Sample: PBMCs from blood, taken more than 4 days after vaccination. This receptor was identified in a man aged 50 to 59 who received an inactivated influenza vaccine.

CDR3: CASSLSGALYNEQFF. Here the CDR3 DNA reads TGTGCCAGCAGTTTATCGGGGGCCCTCTACAATGAGCAGTTCTTC. The J gene is TRBJ2-1, the V gene TRBV27, with D tentatively TRBD1 (6 bases). Germline assignment: CDR1 MNHEY and CDR2 SMNVEV (reference sequence). The CDR3 loop spans 15 amino acids. V gave up 0 bases and J gave up 3 bases, with 9 bases separating them.